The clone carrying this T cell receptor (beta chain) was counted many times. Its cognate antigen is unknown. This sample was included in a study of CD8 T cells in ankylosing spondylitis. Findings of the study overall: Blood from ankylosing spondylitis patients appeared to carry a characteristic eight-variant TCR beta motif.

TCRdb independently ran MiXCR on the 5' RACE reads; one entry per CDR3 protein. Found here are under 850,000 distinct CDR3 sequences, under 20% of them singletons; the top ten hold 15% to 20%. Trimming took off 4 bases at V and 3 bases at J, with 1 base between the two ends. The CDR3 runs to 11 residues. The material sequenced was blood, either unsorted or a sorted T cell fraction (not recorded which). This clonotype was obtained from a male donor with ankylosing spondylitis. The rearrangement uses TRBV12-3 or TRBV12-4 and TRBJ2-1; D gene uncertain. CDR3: CASSYYNEQFF. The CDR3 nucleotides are TGTGCCAGCAGTTACTACAATGAGCAGTTCTTC.